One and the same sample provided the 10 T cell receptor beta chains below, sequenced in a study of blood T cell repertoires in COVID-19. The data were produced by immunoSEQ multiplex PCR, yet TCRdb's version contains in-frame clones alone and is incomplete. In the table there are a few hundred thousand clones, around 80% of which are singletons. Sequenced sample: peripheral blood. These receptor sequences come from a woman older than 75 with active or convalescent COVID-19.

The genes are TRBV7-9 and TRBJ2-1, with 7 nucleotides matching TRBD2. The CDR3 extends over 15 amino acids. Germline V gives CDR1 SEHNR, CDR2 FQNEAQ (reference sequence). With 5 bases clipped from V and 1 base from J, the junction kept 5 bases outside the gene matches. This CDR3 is CASSPGGSSYNEQFF. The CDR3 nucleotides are TGTGCCAGCAGCCCCGGGGGGTCGTCCTACAATGAGCAGTTCTTC.

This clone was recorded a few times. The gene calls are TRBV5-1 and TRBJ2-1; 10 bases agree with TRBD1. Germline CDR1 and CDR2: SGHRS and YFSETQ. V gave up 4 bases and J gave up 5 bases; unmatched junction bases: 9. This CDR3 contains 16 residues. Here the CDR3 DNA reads TGCGCCAGCAGCCCGGAAGGACAGGGGGGAAACAATGAGCAGTTCTTC. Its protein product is CASSPEGQGGNNEQFF.

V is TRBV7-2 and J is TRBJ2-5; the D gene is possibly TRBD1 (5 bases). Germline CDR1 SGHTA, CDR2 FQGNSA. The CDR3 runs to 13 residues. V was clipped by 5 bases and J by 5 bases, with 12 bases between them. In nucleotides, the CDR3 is TGTGCCAGCAGCCTACAGGTCCGGGAGACCCAGTACTTC. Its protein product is CASSLQVRETQYF.

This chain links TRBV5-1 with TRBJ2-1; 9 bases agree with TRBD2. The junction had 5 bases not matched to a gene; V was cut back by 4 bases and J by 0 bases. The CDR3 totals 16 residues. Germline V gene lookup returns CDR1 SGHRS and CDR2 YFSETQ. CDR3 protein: CASSLAGPRSYNEQFF. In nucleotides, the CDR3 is TGCGCCAGCAGCCTAGCGGGGCCACGCTCCTACAATGAGCAGTTCTTC.

CDR3 residues: CASSLGTGGSTDTQYF. CDR3 DNA sequence: TGTGCCAGCAGCTTAGGGACCGGGGGAAGCACAGATACGCAGTATTTT. The J gene is TRBJ2-3, the V gene TRBV7-6, with D possibly being TRBD2 (6 bases). Trimming removed 1 base from V and 0 bases from J, with 11 bases in between. CDR3 length: 16 amino acids. Germline-derived CDR1 and CDR2 are SGHVS and FNYEAQ.

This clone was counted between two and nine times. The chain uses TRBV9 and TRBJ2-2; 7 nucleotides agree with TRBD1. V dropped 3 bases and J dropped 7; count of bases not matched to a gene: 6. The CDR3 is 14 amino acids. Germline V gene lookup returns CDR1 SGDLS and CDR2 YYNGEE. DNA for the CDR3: TGTGCCAGCAGCGACCGACAGGGTGGCGGGGAGCTGTTTTTT. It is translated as CASSDRQGGGELFF.

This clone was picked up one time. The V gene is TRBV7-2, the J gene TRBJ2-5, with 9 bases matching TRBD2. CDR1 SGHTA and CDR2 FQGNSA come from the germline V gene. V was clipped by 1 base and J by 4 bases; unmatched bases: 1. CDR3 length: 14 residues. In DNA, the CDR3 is TGTGCCAGCAGCTTAGTGCGGGGGGGAGAGACCCAGTACTTC. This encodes CASSLVRGGETQYF.

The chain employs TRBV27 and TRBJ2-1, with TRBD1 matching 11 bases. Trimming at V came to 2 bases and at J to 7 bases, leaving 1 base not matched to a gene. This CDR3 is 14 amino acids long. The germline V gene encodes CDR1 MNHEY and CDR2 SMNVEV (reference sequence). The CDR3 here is CASSLGTGGNEQFF. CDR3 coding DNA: TGTGCCAGCAGTTTAGGGACAGGGGGGAATGAGCAGTTCTTC.

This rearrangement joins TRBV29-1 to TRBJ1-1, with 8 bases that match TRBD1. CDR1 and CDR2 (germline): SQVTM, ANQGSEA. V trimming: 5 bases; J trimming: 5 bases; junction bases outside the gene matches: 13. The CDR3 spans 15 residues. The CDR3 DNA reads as TGCAGCGTTAGCCGTCCCCTCCGACAGGGGACTGAAGCTTTCTTT. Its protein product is CSVSRPLRQGTEAFF.

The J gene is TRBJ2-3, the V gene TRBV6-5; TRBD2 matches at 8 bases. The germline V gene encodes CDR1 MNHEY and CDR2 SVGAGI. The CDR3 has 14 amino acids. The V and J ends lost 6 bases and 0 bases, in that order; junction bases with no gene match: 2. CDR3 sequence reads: CASSPGGSTDTQYF. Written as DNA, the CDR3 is TGTGCCAGCAGCCCGGGGGGGAGCACAGATACGCAGTATTTT.